The clone carrying this T cell receptor beta chain was recorded at least ten times. The antigen is not known. This sample stems from a study of CD8 T cells in ankylosing spondylitis. Regarding the study as a whole: A motif of roughly 8 highly homologous TCR beta variants was seen as apparently characteristic of ankylosing spondylitis blood.

Making the TCR beta libraries involved quantitative 5'-RACE with molecular barcodes. TCRdb redid the calling of the 5' RACE reads with MiXCR, one entry per CDR3 protein. This sample yields some 200,000 distinct CDR3 sequences, of which 6% to 8% are seen a single time; approximately 15% belongs to the top ten. Trimming took off 4 bases at V and 6 bases at J, with 10 bases between the two ends. Germline CDR1 and CDR2: SQVTM and ANQGSEA. The length of the CDR3 is 11 residues. V usage is TRBV29-1 and J usage is TRBJ2-7; D remains ambiguous. The sequencing sample was made of blood, either unsorted or a sorted T cell fraction (not recorded which). The TCR comes from a male donor with ankylosing spondylitis. CDR3 amino acids: CSVGGFPEQYF. The CDR3 DNA is TGCAGCGTTGGTGGCTTCCCCGAGCAGTACTTC.